The present T cell receptor beta chain was sequenced within a study of blood T cells in healthy people across ages. Regarding this clonotype: Antigen unknown.

Alongside a J-beta primer mix, a sample-barcoded 5' primer served in a second PCR lasting roughly 7 to 12 cycles. Carrying 12 random nucleotides, a template-switch adaptor labeled each individual cDNA molecule. TCRdb passed the 5' RACE reads through MiXCR, listing each CDR3 protein once. This table has hundreds of thousands of distinct CDR3 sequences, about 24% appearing once. The CDR3 extends over 13 amino acids. CDR1 and CDR2 (germline): SEHNR, FQNEAQ (reference sequence). V lost 5 bases to trimming and J lost 5 bases, with 12 bases between them. Overall study results and limits: A roughly linear fall in TCR beta diversity per million T cells was seen with increasing age. Naive CD4+ cells and diversity were both higher in long-lived donors than in aged donors. Researchers report that TCR beta diversity correlated strongly with naive T cell percentage.

This TCR was recovered from a man between 65 and 79 years old in good health. The sequencing sample was made of blood. The chain recombines TRBV7-9 with TRBJ1-2; D remains ambiguous. The CDR3 is CASSPVLGYGYTF. The CDR3 bases are TGTGCCAGCAGCCCGGTACTCGGATATGGCTACACCTTC.